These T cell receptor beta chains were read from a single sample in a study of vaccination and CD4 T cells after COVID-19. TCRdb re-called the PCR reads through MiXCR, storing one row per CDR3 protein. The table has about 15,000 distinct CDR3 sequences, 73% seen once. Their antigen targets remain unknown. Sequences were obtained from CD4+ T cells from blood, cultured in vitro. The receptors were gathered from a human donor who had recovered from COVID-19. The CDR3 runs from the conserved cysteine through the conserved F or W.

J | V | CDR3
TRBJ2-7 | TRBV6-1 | CASNAGSYEQYF
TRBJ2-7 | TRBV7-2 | CASSSQYYEQYF
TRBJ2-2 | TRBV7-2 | CASSLSGSTGELFF
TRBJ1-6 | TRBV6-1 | CASSEVQGRNSPLHF
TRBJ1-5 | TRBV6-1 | CASSSRGNQPQHF
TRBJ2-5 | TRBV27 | CASSPGTSGKQETQYF
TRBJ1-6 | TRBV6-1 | CASSDYSPLHF
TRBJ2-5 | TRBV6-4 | CASSGDMAETQYF
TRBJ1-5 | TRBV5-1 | CASSRGQGDNQPQHF
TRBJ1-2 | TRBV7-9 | CASSPPTGGNGYTF
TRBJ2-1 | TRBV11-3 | CASSLHEMNEQFF
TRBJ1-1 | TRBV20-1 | CSASLGAQVTEAFF
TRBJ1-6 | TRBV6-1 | CASSSGDRSPLHF
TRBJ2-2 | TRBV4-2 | CASSLGLAGAPNTGELFF
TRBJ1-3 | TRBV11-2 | CASSLAYGGLSGSTIYF
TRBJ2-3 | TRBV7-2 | CASSSQSGTDTQYF
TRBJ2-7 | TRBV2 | CASRIGQGRYEQYF
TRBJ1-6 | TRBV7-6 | CASSDQGSPLHF
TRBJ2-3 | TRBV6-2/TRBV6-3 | CASSSLERSTDTQYF
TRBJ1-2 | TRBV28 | CASSLRGPANYGYTF
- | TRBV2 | CASSGDRDYEQYF
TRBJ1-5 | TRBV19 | CASSRLNRNQPQHF
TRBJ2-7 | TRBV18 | CASSPTVGPRNEQYF
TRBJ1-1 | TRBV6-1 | CANTIAGGLGFF
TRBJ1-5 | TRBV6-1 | CASREAGFSNQPQHF
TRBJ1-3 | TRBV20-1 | CSAPPRGASGNTIYF
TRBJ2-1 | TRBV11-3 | CASSLGGTLNEQFF
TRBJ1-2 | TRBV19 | CASTGASKGYGYTF
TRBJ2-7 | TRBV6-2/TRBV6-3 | CASGDPGRRGEQYF
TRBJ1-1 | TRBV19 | CASMKGTNTEAFF
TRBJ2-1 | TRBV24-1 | CATSDPGLGVSYNEQFF
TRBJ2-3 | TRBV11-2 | CASTDSRRRTDTQYF
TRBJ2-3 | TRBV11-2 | CASSISGGSVTDTQYF
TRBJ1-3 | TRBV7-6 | CASSVSPGAVGNTIYF
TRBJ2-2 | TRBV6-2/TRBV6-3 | CASSKAGSLNTGELFF
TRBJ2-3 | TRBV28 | CASSWARSSGRDTQYF
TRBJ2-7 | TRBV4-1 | CASSPQRGVGEQYF
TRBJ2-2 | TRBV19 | CASSIGRGGAHTGELFF
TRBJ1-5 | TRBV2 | CASWTGGSQPQHF
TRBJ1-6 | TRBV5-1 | CASSLVAGNDSPLHF
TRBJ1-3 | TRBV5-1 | CASSPDREGNTIYF
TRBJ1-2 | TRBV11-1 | CASSLAGTDPLGYGYTF
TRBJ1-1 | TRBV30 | CAWRDTGDTEAFF
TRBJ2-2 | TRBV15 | CATSIRLNTGELFF
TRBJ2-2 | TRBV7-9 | CARGPGTRDTGELFF
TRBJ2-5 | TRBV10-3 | CAIGGTSVQETQYF
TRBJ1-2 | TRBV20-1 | CSATVRPANYGYTF
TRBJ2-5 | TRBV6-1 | CASREPPRLGDETQYF
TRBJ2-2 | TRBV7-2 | CASSTLLGGRAGELFF
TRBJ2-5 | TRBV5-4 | CASSLRLGLATQETQYF
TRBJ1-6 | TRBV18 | CASSPGGGNNSPLHF
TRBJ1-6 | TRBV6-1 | CASQEDSPLHF
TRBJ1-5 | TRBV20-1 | CSASPVVVGNQPQHF